This TCR beta chain was obtained from a study of T cells after yellow fever vaccination. Via MiXCR, TCRdb re-called the 5' RACE reads, giving one row per CDR3 protein. Of fewer than 400,000 distinct CDR3 sequences in the sample, about 10% were seen once. The source was CD4+ T cells sorted from PBMCs, collected 45 days after the yellow fever booster vaccination. The clonotype originates from a young man who received the YFV17D yellow fever vaccine.

The CDR3: CASTPGDSSYEQYF. DNA for the CDR3: TGTGCCAGCACCCCAGGGGACAGCTCCTACGAGCAGTACTTC. The chain couples TRBV12-3 or TRBV12-4 to TRBJ2-7; TRBD1 aligns across 7 bases. This CDR3 has 14 amino acids. J was trimmed by 0 bases and V by 7 bases; bases with no gene match: 6.